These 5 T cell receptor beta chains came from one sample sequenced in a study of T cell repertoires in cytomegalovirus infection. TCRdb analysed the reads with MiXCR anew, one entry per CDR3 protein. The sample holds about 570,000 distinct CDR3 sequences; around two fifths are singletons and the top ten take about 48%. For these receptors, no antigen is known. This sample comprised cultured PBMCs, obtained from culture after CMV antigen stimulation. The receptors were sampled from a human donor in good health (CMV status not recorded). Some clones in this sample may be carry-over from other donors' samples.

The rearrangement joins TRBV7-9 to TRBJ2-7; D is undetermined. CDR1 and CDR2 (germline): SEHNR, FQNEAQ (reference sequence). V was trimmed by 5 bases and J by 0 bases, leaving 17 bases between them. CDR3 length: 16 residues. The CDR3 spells CASSPVSSARSYEQYF. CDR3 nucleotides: TGTGCCAGCAGCCCCGTTTCCAGCGCCCGCTCCTACGAGCAGTACTTC.

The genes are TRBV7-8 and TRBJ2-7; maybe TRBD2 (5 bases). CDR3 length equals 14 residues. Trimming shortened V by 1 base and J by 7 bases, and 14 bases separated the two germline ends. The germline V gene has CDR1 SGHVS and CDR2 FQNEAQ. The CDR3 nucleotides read TGTGCCAGCAGCTTAGTTTCCCTAGCCCGGGAGCAGTACTTC. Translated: CASSLVSLAREQYF.

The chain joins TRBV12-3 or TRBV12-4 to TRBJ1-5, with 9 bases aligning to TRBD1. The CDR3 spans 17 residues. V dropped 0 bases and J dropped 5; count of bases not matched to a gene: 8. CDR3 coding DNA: TGTGCCAGCAGTTTAGCGCTCGGACAGGGGTTCGATCAGCCCCAGCATTTT. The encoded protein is CASSLALGQGFDQPQHF.

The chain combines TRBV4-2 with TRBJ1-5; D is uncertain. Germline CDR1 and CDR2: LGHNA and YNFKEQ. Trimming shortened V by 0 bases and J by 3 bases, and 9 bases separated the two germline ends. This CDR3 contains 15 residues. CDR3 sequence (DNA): TGTGCCAGCAGCCAAGACTGGCAAAACAATCAGCCCCAGCATTTT. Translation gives CASSQDWQNNQPQHF.

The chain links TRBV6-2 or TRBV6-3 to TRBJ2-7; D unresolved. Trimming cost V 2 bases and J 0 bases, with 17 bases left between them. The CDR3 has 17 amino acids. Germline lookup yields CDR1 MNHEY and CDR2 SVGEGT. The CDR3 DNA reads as TGTGCCAGCAGTTACGATACCCGGGTTCTTACCTCCTACGAGCAGTACTTC. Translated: CASSYDTRVLTSYEQYF.